These 20 T cell receptor beta chains were all obtained from the same sample, sequenced in a study of cytomegalovirus exposure and HLA in healthy donors. Both 60 Vbeta primers and 13 Jbeta primers went into the PCR. Assay used: immunoSEQ multiplex PCR; TCRdb lists only in-frame clones, some missing. Its clone listing holds 100,000 to 150,000 clones. Material: PBMCs. Receptors originate from a woman aged 40-49 years in good health and CMV-seropositive.

The genes are TRBV28 and TRBJ1-1; D is undetermined. This CDR3 comprises 12 residues. Germline loops: CDR1 MDHEN, CDR2 SYDVKM. Trimming shortened V by 1 base and J by 8 bases, and 8 bases separated the two germline ends. The CDR3: CASSLYGVEAFF. CDR3 DNA sequence: TGTGCCAGCAGTTTATACGGAGTGGAAGCTTTCTTT. Supplemented by reference TRBV28 and TRBJ1-1, the full variable domain reads DVKVTQSSRYLVKRTGEKVFLECVQDMDHENMFWYRQDPGLGLRLIYFSYDVKMKEKGDIPEGYSVSREKKERFSLILESASTNQTSMYLCASSLYGVEAFFGQGTRLTVV.

The chain is built from TRBV19 and TRBJ2-5, with TRBD1 as a possible D gene (5 bases). CDR1 is LNHDA, CDR2 SQIVND, per germline (reference sequence). The CDR3 extends over 13 amino acids. Between the trimmed V and J ends, which lost 5 bases and 1 base, there was a span of 8 bases. The CDR3 reads CASSETGQETQYF. Here the CDR3 DNA reads TGTGCCAGTAGTGAAACAGGCCAAGAGACCCAGTACTTC.

V is TRBV18 and J is TRBJ1-5, with D perhaps matching TRBD1 (6 bases). Trimming cost V 3 bases and J 7 bases, with 16 bases left between them. The germline gives CDR1 KGHSH, CDR2 LQKENI. This CDR3 has 15 amino acids. DNA for the CDR3: TGTGCCAGCTCACCGGCGGTGGGGGCTAACCAGCCCCAGCATTTT. Translating gives CASSPAVGANQPQHF.

V usage is TRBV7-2 and J usage is TRBJ2-5, with 7 bases matching TRBD2. Judging by the DNA end, TRBJ2-7 fits better; the J call may be wrong. The germline gives CDR1 SGHTA, CDR2 FQGNSA. This CDR3 spans 17 amino acids. The CDR3 DNA reads TGTGCCAGCAGCTTAATGTCCCCGGGACTACTCTCCTACGAGCAGTACTTC. Translation gives CASSLMSPGLLSYEQYF.

The gene calls are TRBV30 and TRBJ2-5, with 7 bases that match TRBD1. Trimming at V came to 6 bases and at J to 4 bases, leaving 5 bases not matched to a gene. Germline V CDR1 and CDR2: GTSNPN, SVGIG (reference sequence). The CDR3 runs to 12 residues. CDR3 region: CACTGVLETQYF. The CDR3, as DNA: TGTGCCTGTACAGGGGTTTTAGAGACCCAGTACTTC.

V gene TRBV25-1 combines with J gene TRBJ2-3; tentative D call: TRBD2 (5 bases). V was clipped by 0 bases and J by 6 bases, with 10 bases between them. Germline V gene sequence: CDR1 MGHDK, CDR2 SYGVNS. CDR3 length equals 14 residues. The CDR3 reads CASSEYISGDTQYF. For the CDR3, the DNA is TGTGCCAGCAGTGAATATATCTCGGGGGATACGCAGTATTTT.

As regards this clone: Different DNA sequences within this sample yield the same CDR3. The rearrangement links TRBV15 to TRBJ2-6; perhaps TRBD2 as D (6 bases). Trimming took off 0 bases at V and 2 bases at J, with 8 bases between the two ends. Looked up from germline, CDR1 is LNHNV and CDR2 is YYDKDF (reference sequence). There are 16 residues in the CDR3. The CDR3: CATSRDREAGANVLTF. The CDR3 coding sequence is TGTGCCACCAGCAGAGACAGGGAGGCTGGGGCCAACGTCCTGACTTTC.

The rearrangement links TRBV7-2 to TRBJ2-1; 16 bases are shared with TRBD2. Looked up from germline, CDR1 is SGHTA and CDR2 is FQGNSA. The CDR3 extends over 17 amino acids. V dropped 5 bases and J dropped 7; count of bases not matched to a gene: 8. DNA for the CDR3: TGTGCCAGCAGCCCCCGGGGACTAGCGGGAGGGCCAAATGAGCAGTTCTTC. Protein sequence: CASSPRGLAGGPNEQFF. Looking up the rest from reference TRBV7-2 and TRBJ2-1 gives the full variable domain: GAGVSQSPSNKVTEKGKDVELRCDPISGHTALYWYRQSLGQGLEFLIYFQGNSAPDKSGLPSDRFSAERTGGSVSTLTIQRTQQEDSAVYLCASSPRGLAGGPNEQFFGPGTRLTVL.

The chain is built from TRBV7-8 and TRBJ2-1, with 11 positions matching TRBD2. The CDR3 is made up of 15 amino acids. Germline V lookup: CDR1 SGHVS, CDR2 FQNEAQ. V was pared by 4 bases and J by 6 bases, with 5 bases of the junction left unmatched. The chain's CDR3 is CASSYGTSGVNEQFF. DNA for the CDR3: TGTGCCAGCAGCTACGGGACTAGCGGTGTCAATGAGCAGTTCTTC. The variable domain in full, completed from reference TRBV7-8 and TRBJ2-1, reads GAGVSQSPRYKVAKRGQDVALRCDPISGHVSLFWYQQALGQGPEFLTYFQNEAQLDKSGLPSDRFFAERPEGSVSTLKIQRTQQEDSAVYLCASSYGTSGVNEQFFGPGTRLTVL.

The chain employs TRBV28 and TRBJ2-1, with 8 bases matching TRBD1. Germline CDR1 MDHEN, CDR2 SYDVKM. V was pared by 5 bases and J by 8 bases, with 14 bases of the junction left unmatched. CDR3 length: 16 amino acids. Written as DNA, the CDR3 is TGTGCCAGCAGTCTAACCCGTGGACAGGGATCGGATGAGCAGTTCTTC. This gives the protein CASSLTRGQGSDEQFF.

The chain combines TRBV30 with TRBJ2-7; TRBD1 matches 9 bases. The germline V gene has CDR1 GTSNPN and CDR2 SVGIG (reference sequence). Losses at the gene ends were 8 bases for V and 7 bases for J; bases not matched to a gene: 6. The CDR3 loop spans 11 amino acids. CDR3: CAGTGLGEQYF. The CDR3 bases are TGTGCCGGGACAGGGTTGGGGGAGCAGTACTTC.

The J gene is TRBJ2-1, the V gene TRBV11-2; maybe TRBD2 (6 bases). Germline V gene sequence: CDR1 SGHAT, CDR2 FQNNGV. The CDR3 is 18 residues long. The V and J ends lost 4 bases and 4 bases respectively, with 23 bases between them. This CDR3 reads CASSSLRGGAGSYNEQFF. In DNA, the CDR3 is TGTGCCAGCAGCTCACTTCGGGGTGGGGCGGGATCGTACAATGAGCAGTTCTTC.

This chain's CDR3 is CAWSLLGGTGELFF. The CDR3 coding sequence is TGTGCCTGGAGCTTACTCGGGGGAACCGGGGAGCTGTTTTTT. V usage is TRBV30 and J usage is TRBJ2-2; TRBD2 is a possible D gene (6 bases). Germline V gene lookup returns CDR1 GTSNPN and CDR2 SVGIG (reference sequence). This CDR3 spans 14 amino acids. V lost 3 bases, J lost 5 bases, and 13 bases lay in between.

This chain connects TRBV7-9 to TRBJ1-1; a weak D match, TRBD1 (5 bases). This CDR3 contains 13 residues. Trimming took 1 base from V and 5 from J, leaving 8 bases between them. The V gene's germline CDR1 is SEHNR and CDR2 FQNEAQ (reference sequence). DNA for the CDR3: TGTGCCAGCAGCTTAGGGGGGGGAACTGAAGCTTTCTTT. Protein: CASSLGGGTEAFF.

This chain connects TRBV5-6 to TRBJ2-7; no reliable D call. Trimming removed 0 bases from V and 3 bases from J, with 10 bases in between. Germline V gene data show CDR1 as SGHDT and CDR2 as YYEEEE. This CDR3 is built from 14 residues. This chain's CDR3 is CASSLGTNHYEQYF. Here the CDR3 DNA reads TGTGCCAGCAGCTTGGGAACTAACCACTACGAGCAGTACTTC.

In DNA form, the CDR3 reads TGTGCCTGGAGTGTACTCGGCCAGGGGGGTTTCTTC. Its translation is CAWSVLGQGGFF. The chain couples TRBV30 to TRBJ2-1, with D maybe TRBD1 (7 bases). Trimming removed 0 bases from V and 16 bases from J, with 16 bases in between. The CDR3 is 12 residues long. The germline CDR1 and CDR2 sequences are GTSNPN and SVGIG (reference sequence).

The V gene is TRBV5-4, the J gene TRBJ2-3; D might be TRBD2 (6 bases). Trimming stripped 9 bases from V and 1 base from J, with 6 bases between. CDR3 size: 11 residues. Germline values: CDR1 SGHNT, CDR2 YYREEE (reference sequence). DNA for the CDR3: TGTGCCACTAGCGGCACAGATACGCAGTATTTT. It yields the protein CATSGTDTQYF. Together with reference TRBV5-4 and TRBJ2-3, the CDR3 gives the full variable domain: ETGVTQSPTHLIKTRGQQVTLRCSSQSGHNTVSWYQQALGQGPQFIFQYYREEENGRGNFPPRFSGLQFPNYSSELNVNALELDDSALYLCATSGTDTQYFGPGTRLTVL.

The genes are TRBV6-1 and TRBJ2-2; unclear D gene. The V end was cut by 6 bases, the J end by 5 bases, with 10 bases between. The CDR3 runs 13 residues. Germline V gene sequence: CDR1 MNHNS, CDR2 SASEGT. The DNA for the CDR3 is TGTGCCAGCAGGGTACAGCTTACCGGGGAGCTGTTTTTT. The encoded protein is CASRVQLTGELFF.

This chain links TRBV27 with TRBJ2-5, with 12 bases identical to TRBD1. The CDR3 runs to 17 residues. The germline V gene has CDR1 MNHEY and CDR2 SMNVEV (reference sequence). V lost 7 bases and J lost 2; bases outside the gene matches: 11. The CDR3 reads CASTTLGTGGVQETQYF. In DNA form, the CDR3 reads TGTGCCAGCACCACATTAGGGACAGGGGGCGTTCAAGAGACCCAGTACTTC.

This chain uses TRBV28 with TRBJ1-6; D not resolved. Deletions cut 6 bases from V and 9 bases from J, with 18 bases between. Per germline, CDR1 MDHEN and CDR2 SYDVKM. CDR3 size: 15 residues. The DNA for the CDR3 is TGTGCCAGCAGCTGGAGCGGAAGGGAGGGTTCACCCCTCCACTTT. Translation gives CASSWSGREGSPLHF.